A selection of T cell receptor beta chains follows, all from one sample in a study of early T cells in non-severe SARS-CoV-2 infection. In TCRdb, the 5' RACE reads were re-called with MiXCR into one record per CDR3 protein. Counted here are 45,000 to 55,000 distinct CDR3 sequences, roughly 9.8% occurring once; the ten biggest clones make up about 8.5%. Specimen: whole blood. These receptors were obtained from an adult who was a healthcare worker with PCR-confirmed SARS-CoV-2 infection or an uninfected control (not recorded which). CDR3s include the opening cysteine and the closing phenylalanine or tryptophan. Each record gives: D gene, V gene, clone size, J gene, CDR3 protein, CDR3 DNA. D genes are given only for firm matches. Clone size appears in some rows only: once, few, many, or a class for an expanded clone.

-	TRBV30	many	TRBJ1-4	CAWSKQIPRSEKLFF	TGTGCCTGGAGTAAGCAAATCCCCCGATCGGAAAAACTGTTTTTT
TRBD2	TRBV5-1	many	TRBJ2-7	CASSLGGLAAYEQYF	TGCGCCAGCAGCTTGGGCGGACTAGCGGCTTACGAGCAGTACTTC
TRBD1	TRBV11-2	many	TRBJ1-4	CASSLRTGVSEKLFF	TGTGCCAGCAGCTTGCGGACAGGGGTGTCGGAAAAACTGTTTTTT
TRBD1	TRBV5-1	few	TRBJ2-2	CASSFPTGEGTGELFF	TGCGCCAGCAGCTTCCCCACAGGGGAAGGAACCGGGGAGCTGTTTTTT
-	TRBV5-1	many	TRBJ1-1	CASSLEPGLNTEAFF	TGCGCCAGCAGCTTGGAACCGGGTTTGAACACTGAAGCTTTCTTT
-	TRBV29-1	many	TRBJ2-7	CSVEGESYEQYF	TGCAGCGTTGAAGGAGAATCATACGAGCAGTACTTC
-	TRBV29-1	-	TRBJ1-4	CSVTTSGANGEKLFF	TGCAGCGTGACCACTTCGGGCGCAAACGGTGAAAAACTGTTTTTT
-	TRBV7-9	few	TRBJ1-1	CASSLDPTEAFF	TGTGCCAGCAGCTTAGACCCCACTGAAGCTTTCTTT
TRBD2	TRBV7-8	many	TRBJ2-7	CATRTSGAYEQYF	TGTGCCACCCGGACTAGCGGGGCCTACGAGCAGTACTTC
-	TRBV6-1	many	TRBJ2-7	CASSERRSRDRDYEQYF	TGTGCCAGCAGTGAAAGACGCTCCCGAGACAGAGACTACGAGCAGTACTTC
-	TRBV20-1	many	TRBJ2-7	CSARGIRETYEQYF	TGCAGTGCTAGGGGTATCAGGGAAACCTACGAGCAGTACTTC
-	TRBV9	once	TRBJ2-2	CASSVTQRWQGGELFF	TGTGCCAGCAGCGTCACCCAGAGGTGGCAGGGCGGGGAGCTGTTTTTT
TRBD2	TRBV5-1	-	TRBJ2-4	CASSPSGRENIQYF	TGCGCCAGCAGCCCTAGCGGGAGGGAGAACATTCAGTACTTC
TRBD2	TRBV3-1	many	TRBJ2-3	CASSGLAGPDTQYF	TGTGCCAGCAGTGGACTAGCGGGCCCAGATACGCAGTATTTT
TRBD2	TRBV9	few	TRBJ2-3	CASSVARSGRALTDTQYF	TGTGCCAGCAGCGTAGCACGGAGCGGGAGGGCCTTGACAGATACGCAGTATTTT
-	TRBV29-1	-	TRBJ2-3	CSVEDQDTDTQYF	TGCAGCGTTGAAGATCAGGACACAGATACGCAGTATTTT
-	TRBV29-1	many	TRBJ1-4	CSVEDLSDFLAVGANEKLFF	TGCAGCGTTGAAGATCTGAGTGATTTTTTAGCCGTAGGGGCTAATGAAAAACTGTTTTTT
-	TRBV11-2	many	TRBJ2-7	CASSRGPLSYEQYF	TGTGCCAGCAGTCGGGGGCCCCTATCCTACGAGCAGTACTTC
-	TRBV7-8	many	TRBJ2-3	CASSLDGANTQYF	TGTGCCAGCAGCTTAGATGGCGCAAATACGCAGTATTTT
-	TRBV29-1	-	TRBJ2-7	CSVAGTLSYEQYF	TGCAGCGTCGCCGGTACCCTCTCCTACGAGCAGTACTTC
-	TRBV7-2	-	TRBJ2-7	CASSLARGPYEQYF	TGTGCCAGCAGCTTAGCCAGGGGTCCCTACGAGCAGTACTTC
TRBD1	TRBV28	few	TRBJ1-5	CASRTDRASNQPQHF	TGTGCCAGCAGGACAGACAGGGCCAGCAATCAGCCCCAGCATTTT
-	TRBV18	many	TRBJ2-5	CASSPLSGGGQETQYF	TGTGCCAGCTCACCACTGTCCGGAGGTGGTCAAGAGACCCAGTACTTC
-	TRBV25-1	-	TRBJ2-7	CASSDSLSPYEQYF	TGTGCCAGCAGTGACTCACTTAGTCCCTACGAGCAGTACTTC
-	TRBV30	-	TRBJ1-2	CAWNNYGYTF	TGTGCCTGGAATAACTATGGCTACACCTTC
TRBD2	TRBV10-3	once	TRBJ2-5	CAISESTPSGSVETQYF	TGTGCCATCAGTGAGTCGACCCCTAGCGGGAGTGTAGAGACCCAGTACTTC
-	TRBV30	-	TRBJ2-7	CAWSNTPATYEQYF	TGTGCCTGGAGCAACACCCCAGCCACCTACGAGCAGTACTTC
-	TRBV7-7	many	TRBJ2-5	CASSVTGRGETQYF	TGTGCCAGCAGCGTCACAGGGAGAGGGGAGACCCAGTACTTC
TRBD2	TRBV3-1	many	TRBJ2-7	CASSQDGAGADEQYF	TGTGCCAGCAGCCAAGACGGAGCGGGAGCCGACGAGCAGTACTTC
TRBD2	TRBV7-2	-	TRBJ2-5	CASSIRAGFGETQYF	TGTGCCAGCAGCATTCGAGCGGGATTTGGAGAGACCCAGTACTTC
TRBD2	TRBV11-2	-	TRBJ2-1	CASSPSITSGRNNEQFF	TGTGCCAGCAGCCCCTCCATCACTAGCGGGAGAAACAATGAGCAGTTCTTC
-	TRBV3-1	few	TRBJ2-5	CASSQGSGPRGTQYF	TGTGCCAGCAGCCAAGGGTCGGGGCCAAGAGGGACCCAGTACTTC
-	TRBV11-2	many	TRBJ1-2	CASSYGLRLGGYTF	TGTGCCAGCAGCTATGGGCTTAGGCTCGGTGGCTACACCTTC
TRBD1	TRBV6-5	many	TRBJ1-2	CASSKRDRGPVNYGYTF	TGTGCCAGCAGTAAACGGGACAGGGGACCCGTGAACTATGGCTACACCTTC
TRBD1	TRBV4-1	-	TRBJ1-6	CANSQGTGSSYNSPLHF	TGCGCCAACAGCCAAGGGACAGGTAGCTCCTATAATTCACCCCTCCACTTT
-	TRBV11-2	-	TRBJ2-3	CASSLLVDDTQYF	TGTGCCAGCAGCCTGCTGGTGGACGATACGCAGTATTTT
-	TRBV3-1	-	TRBJ2-7	CASNPGLGREQYF	TGTGCCAGCAACCCGGGCTTGGGGCGAGAGCAGTACTTC
TRBD1	TRBV11-2	-	TRBJ1-5	CASSLTGGDDSNQPQHF	TGTGCCAGCAGTCTGACAGGGGGTGACGATAGCAATCAGCCCCAGCATTTT
TRBD1	TRBV28	many	TRBJ1-5	CASSLDREIQPQHF	TGTGCCAGCAGTTTAGACAGGGAGATTCAGCCCCAGCATTTT
-	TRBV7-9	-	TRBJ2-7	CASSLAEEGGYEQYF	TGTGCCAGCAGCTTAGCGGAGGAGGGCGGTTACGAGCAGTACTTC
-	TRBV12-3/TRBV12-4	-	TRBJ2-1	CASTPEGRASYNEQFF	TGTGCCAGCACCCCGGAAGGCAGGGCCTCCTACAATGAGCAGTTCTTC